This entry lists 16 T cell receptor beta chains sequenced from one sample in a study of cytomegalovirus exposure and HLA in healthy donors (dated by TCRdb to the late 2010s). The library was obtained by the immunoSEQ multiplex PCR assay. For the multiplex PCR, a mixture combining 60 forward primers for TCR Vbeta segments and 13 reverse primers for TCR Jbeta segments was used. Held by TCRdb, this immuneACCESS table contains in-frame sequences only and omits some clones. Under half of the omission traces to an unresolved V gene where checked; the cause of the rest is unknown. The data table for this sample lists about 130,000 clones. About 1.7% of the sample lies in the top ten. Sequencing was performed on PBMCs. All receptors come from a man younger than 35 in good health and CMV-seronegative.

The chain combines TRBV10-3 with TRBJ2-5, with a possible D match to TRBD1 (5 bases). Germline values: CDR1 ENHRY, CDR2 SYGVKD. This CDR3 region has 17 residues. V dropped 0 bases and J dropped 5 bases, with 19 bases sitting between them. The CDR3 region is CAISESPGRISGETQYF. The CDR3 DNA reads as TGTGCCATCAGTGAGTCTCCGGGCCGTATCTCAGGGGAGACCCAGTACTTC.

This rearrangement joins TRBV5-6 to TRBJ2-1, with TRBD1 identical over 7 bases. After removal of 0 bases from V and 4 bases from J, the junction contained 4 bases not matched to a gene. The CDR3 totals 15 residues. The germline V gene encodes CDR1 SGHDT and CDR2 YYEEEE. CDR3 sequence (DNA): TGTGCCAGCAGCTTGGGAGGGGGCAGTTACAATGAGCAGTTCTTC. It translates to CASSLGGGSYNEQFF. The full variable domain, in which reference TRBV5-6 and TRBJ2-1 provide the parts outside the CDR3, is DAGVTQSPTHLIKTRGQQVTLRCSPKSGHDTVSWYQQALGQGPQFIFQYYEEEERQRGNFPDRFSGHQFPNYSSELNVNALLLGDSALYLCASSLGGGSYNEQFFGPGTRLTVL.

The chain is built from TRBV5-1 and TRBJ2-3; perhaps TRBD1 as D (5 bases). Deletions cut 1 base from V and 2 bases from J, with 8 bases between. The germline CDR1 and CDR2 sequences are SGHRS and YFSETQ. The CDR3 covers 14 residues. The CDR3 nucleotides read TGCGCCAGCAGCTTGTTAGGGGACACAGATACGCAGTATTTT. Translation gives CASSLLGDTDTQYF.

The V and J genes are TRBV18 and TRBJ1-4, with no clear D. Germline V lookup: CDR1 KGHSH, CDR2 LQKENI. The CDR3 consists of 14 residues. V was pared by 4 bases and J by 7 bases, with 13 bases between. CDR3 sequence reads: CASSQGGFGEKLFF. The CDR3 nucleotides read TGTGCCAGCTCACAGGGAGGGTTCGGTGAAAAACTGTTTTTT. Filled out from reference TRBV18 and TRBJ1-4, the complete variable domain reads NAGVMQNPRHLVRRRGQEARLRCSPMKGHSHVYWYRQLPEEGLKFMVYLQKENIIDESGMPKERFSAEFPKEGPSILRIQQVVRGDSAAYFCASSQGGFGEKLFFGSGTQLSVL.

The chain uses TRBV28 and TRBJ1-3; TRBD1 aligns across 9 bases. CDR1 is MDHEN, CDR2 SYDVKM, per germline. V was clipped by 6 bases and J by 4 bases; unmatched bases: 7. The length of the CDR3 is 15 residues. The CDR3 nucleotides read TGTGCCAGCAGGGGGACAGGGTTCCTAGGAAACACCATATATTTT. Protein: CASRGTGFLGNTIYF.

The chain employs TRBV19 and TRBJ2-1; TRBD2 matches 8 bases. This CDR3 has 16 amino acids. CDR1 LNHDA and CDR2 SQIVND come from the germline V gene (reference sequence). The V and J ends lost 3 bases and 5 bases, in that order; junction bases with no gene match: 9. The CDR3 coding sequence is TGTGCCAGTAGTATCCCTTTCGGGACTAGGGACAATGAGCAGTTCTTC. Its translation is CASSIPFGTRDNEQFF.

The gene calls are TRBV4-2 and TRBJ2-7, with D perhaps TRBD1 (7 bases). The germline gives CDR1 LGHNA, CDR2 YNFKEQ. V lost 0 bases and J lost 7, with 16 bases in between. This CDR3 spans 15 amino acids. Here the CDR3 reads CASSQDSEGAEEQYF. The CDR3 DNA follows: TGTGCCAGCAGCCAAGATTCGGAGGGGGCAGAGGAGCAGTACTTC.

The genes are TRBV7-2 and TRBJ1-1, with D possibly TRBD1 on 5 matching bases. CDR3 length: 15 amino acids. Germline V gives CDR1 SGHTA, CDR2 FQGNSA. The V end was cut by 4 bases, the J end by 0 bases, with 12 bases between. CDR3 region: CASSSRTSMNTEAFF. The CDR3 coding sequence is TGTGCCAGCAGCTCTCGGACAAGTATGAACACTGAAGCTTTCTTT.

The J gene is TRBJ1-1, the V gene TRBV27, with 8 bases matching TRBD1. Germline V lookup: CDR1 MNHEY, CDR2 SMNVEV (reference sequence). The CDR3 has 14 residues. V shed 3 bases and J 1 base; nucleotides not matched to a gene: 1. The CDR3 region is CASSLTGANTEAFF. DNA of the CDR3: TGTGCCAGCAGTTTGACAGGGGCGAACACTGAAGCTTTCTTT.

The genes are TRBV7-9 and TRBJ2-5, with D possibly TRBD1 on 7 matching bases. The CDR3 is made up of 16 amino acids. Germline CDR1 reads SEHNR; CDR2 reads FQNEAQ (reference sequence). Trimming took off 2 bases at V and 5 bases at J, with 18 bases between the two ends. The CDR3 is CASSLRGQRVGETQYF. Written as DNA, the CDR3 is TGTGCCAGCAGCTTAAGGGGACAGCGGGTTGGGGAGACCCAGTACTTC.

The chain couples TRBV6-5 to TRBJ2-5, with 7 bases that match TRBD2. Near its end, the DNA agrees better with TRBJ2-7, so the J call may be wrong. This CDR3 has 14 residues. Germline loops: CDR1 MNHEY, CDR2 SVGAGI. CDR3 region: CASSPGLLSYEQYF. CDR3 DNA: TGTGCCAGCAGCCCGGGACTACTCTCCTACGAGCAGTACTTC.

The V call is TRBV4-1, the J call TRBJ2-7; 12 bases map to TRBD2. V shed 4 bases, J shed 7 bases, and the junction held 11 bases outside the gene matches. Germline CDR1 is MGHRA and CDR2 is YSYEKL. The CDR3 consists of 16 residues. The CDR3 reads CASSRATSGGPLEQYF. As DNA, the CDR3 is TGCGCCAGCAGCCGAGCGACTAGCGGGGGCCCTCTAGAGCAGTACTTC.

In DNA, the CDR3 is TGCGCCAGCAGCTTGGGAGGTGTGGCCGGGGAGCTGTTTTTT. This codes for CASSLGGVAGELFF. The rearrangement uses TRBV5-1 and TRBJ2-2; no firm D call. V lost 0 bases and J lost 6, with 9 bases in between. Germline V gives CDR1 SGHRS, CDR2 YFSETQ. The CDR3 totals 14 residues.

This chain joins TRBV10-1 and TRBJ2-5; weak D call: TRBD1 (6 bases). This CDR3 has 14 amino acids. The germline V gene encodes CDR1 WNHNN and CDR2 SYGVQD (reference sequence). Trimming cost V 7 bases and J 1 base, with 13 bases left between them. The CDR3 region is CASIGQPPQETQYF. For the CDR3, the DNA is TGCGCCAGCATCGGACAGCCACCCCAAGAGACCCAGTACTTC.

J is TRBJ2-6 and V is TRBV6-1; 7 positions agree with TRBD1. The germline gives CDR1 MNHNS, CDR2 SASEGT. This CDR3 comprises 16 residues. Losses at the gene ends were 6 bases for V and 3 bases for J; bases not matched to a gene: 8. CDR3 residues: CASRETGVVGANVLTF. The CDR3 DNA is TGTGCCAGCAGAGAAACAGGGGTAGTTGGGGCCAACGTCCTGACTTTC.

For the CDR3, the DNA is TGTGCCAGCAGCCCACTGAACAGGGGGCGGGAGACCCAGTACTTC. Its translation is CASSPLNRGRETQYF. This chain links TRBV6-1 with TRBJ2-5; 9 nucleotides match TRBD1. There are 15 residues in the CDR3. CDR1 is MNHNS and CDR2 is SASEGT in the germline V gene. The J segment lost 5 bases and the V segment lost 6 bases, leaving 10 bases of the junction unmatched.